These 6 T cell receptor beta chains were all obtained from the same sample, sequenced in a study of shared clonotypes between healthy human individuals. Some clones are missing from TCRdb's copy, which holds only in-frame ones; the method was immunoSEQ multiplex PCR. The data contain 550,000 to 800,000 clones, approximately 74% of them seen just once; the ten biggest clones take up roughly 1.7%. Sequencing input: memory CD4+ T cells sorted from blood. Subset meaning: CD45RA-negative fraction. These receptors came from a woman aged 25 to 39 in good health.

The chain couples TRBV4-2 to TRBJ2-1, with 10 bases matching TRBD2. The CDR3 length is 17 residues. The germline V gene encodes CDR1 LGHNA and CDR2 YNFKEQ. V lost 0 bases, J lost 5 bases, and 7 bases stayed unmatched. CDR3 nucleotide sequence: TGTGCCAGCAGCCAAGATAGGAGCCTAGCGGGGGACAATGAGCAGTTCTTC. This translates into CASSQDRSLAGDNEQFF.

The chain carries TRBV28 and TRBJ1-2; no reliable D call. The CDR3 loop spans 13 amino acids. Germline V gene lookup returns CDR1 MDHEN and CDR2 SYDVKM. V gave up 1 base and J gave up 7 bases, with 10 bases separating them. This chain's CDR3 is CASSLSSHVGYTF. Here the CDR3 DNA reads TGTGCCAGCAGTTTATCAAGCCACGTTGGCTACACCTTC.

The chain recombines TRBV2 with TRBJ1-4, with no clear D. With 4 bases removed from V and 7 bases from J, the gap between germline ends came to 10 bases. The CDR3 is made up of 13 amino acids. The V gene's germline CDR1 is SNHLY and CDR2 FYNNEI. The CDR3 region has the DNA TGTGCCAGCAGTGTAGGCGTTGGTGAAAAACTGTTTTTT. Amino acid sequence: CASSVGVGEKLFF. The variable domain in full, with the rest retrieved from reference TRBV2 and TRBJ1-4, is EPEVTQTPSHQVTQMGQEVILRCVPISNHLYFYWYRQILGQKVEFLVSFYNNEISEKSEIFDDQFSVERPDGSNFTLKIRSTKLEDSAMYFCASSVGVGEKLFFGSGTQLSVL.

This clone showed up many times. The chain has TRBV6-1 and TRBJ1-3; tentatively, D is TRBD1 (5 bases). The ends were cut back, 6 bases at V and 3 bases at J, with 12 bases in the middle. Per germline, CDR1 MNHNS and CDR2 SASEGT. There are 14 residues in the CDR3. CDR3 in amino acids: CASSREEGGNTIYF. DNA for the CDR3: TGTGCCAGCAGCAGGGAAGAAGGTGGAAACACCATATATTTT.

This rearrangement joins TRBV5-4 to TRBJ2-7; the D is unclear. With 4 bases removed from V and 1 base from J, the gap between germline ends came to 9 bases. The CDR3 extends over 13 amino acids. Germline CDR1 is SGHNT and CDR2 is YYREEE (reference sequence). The CDR3 region is CASSQGSSYEQYF. The CDR3 DNA sequence: TGTGCCAGCAGCCAAGGAAGTTCCTACGAGCAGTACTTC.

The gene calls are TRBV6-1 and TRBJ1-1, with a possible D match to TRBD1 (5 bases). V was pared by 6 bases and J by 2 bases, with 13 bases between. Germline CDR1 MNHNS, CDR2 SASEGT. This CDR3 contains 14 residues. Written as DNA, the CDR3 is TGTGCCAGCAGATCTTTCCAGGGTAACACTGAAGCTTTCTTT. Translation gives CASRSFQGNTEAFF.